One and the same sample provided the 4 T cell receptor beta chains below, sequenced in a study of blood T cell repertoires in COVID-19. The repertoire was sequenced with immunoSEQ multiplex PCR; TCRdb's copy has only in-frame clones and lacks some. The table includes 200,000 to 300,000 clones, approximately 90% detected once. Sequenced input: PBMCs or T cells enriched from blood (not recorded which). Receptors were obtained from a woman in her thirties or forties with acute COVID-19.

The chain uses TRBV27 and TRBJ1-1; D may be TRBD1 (6 bases). The CDR3 has 16 residues. Germline V gives CDR1 MNHEY, CDR2 SMNVEV (reference sequence). V dropped 5 bases and J dropped 0 bases, with 16 bases sitting between them. The CDR3: CASSHRDNGVNTEAFF. CDR3 nucleotides: TGTGCCAGCAGTCACCGGGACAACGGAGTGAACACTGAAGCTTTCTTT.

This chain uses TRBV24-1 with TRBJ2-2; a weak D match, TRBD1 (6 bases). The CDR3 is 16 residues long. CDR1 is KGHDR and CDR2 is SFDVKD in the germline V gene. V was cut by 3 bases and J by 0 bases, with 10 bases left in between. The CDR3 coding sequence is TGTGCCACCAGTGATACCGGGACATCGAACACCGGGGAGCTGTTTTTT. It codes for CATSDTGTSNTGELFF.

The J gene is TRBJ1-1, the V gene TRBV29-1, with D hard to call. Germline CDR1 reads SQVTM; CDR2 reads ANQGSEA. The V end was cut by 8 bases, the J end by 5 bases, with 15 bases between. The CDR3 consists of 12 residues. CDR3 in DNA: TGCAGCTGGAGGAGGGTGAGGACTGAAGCTTTCTTT. It specifies CSWRRVRTEAFF.

This sequence joins TRBV28 and TRBJ1-2; tentatively, D is TRBD1 (5 bases). V shed 5 bases and J shed 4 bases, with 11 bases lying between them. Germline CDR1 is MDHEN and CDR2 is SYDVKM. CDR3 length: 13 residues. CDR3 nucleotides: TGTGCCAGCAGTCCAGGGAAGGCCTATGGCTACACCTTC. It specifies CASSPGKAYGYTF.